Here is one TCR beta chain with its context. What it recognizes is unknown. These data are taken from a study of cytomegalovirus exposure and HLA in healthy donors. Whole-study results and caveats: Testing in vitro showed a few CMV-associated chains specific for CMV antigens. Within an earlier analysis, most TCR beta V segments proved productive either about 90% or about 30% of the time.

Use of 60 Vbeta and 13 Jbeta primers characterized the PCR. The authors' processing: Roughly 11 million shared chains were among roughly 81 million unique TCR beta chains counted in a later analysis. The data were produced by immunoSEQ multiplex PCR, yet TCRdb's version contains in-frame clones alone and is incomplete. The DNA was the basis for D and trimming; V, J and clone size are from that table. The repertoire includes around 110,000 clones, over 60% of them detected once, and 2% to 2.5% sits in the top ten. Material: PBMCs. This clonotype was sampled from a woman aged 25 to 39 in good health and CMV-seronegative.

This chain's CDR3 is CASSETGASGYGNEQYF. The CDR3 DNA is TGTGCCAGCAGTGAAACGGGGGCTAGCGGCTATGGGAACGAGCAGTACTTC. The chain carries TRBV6-1 and TRBJ2-7; TRBD2 might be the D (7 bases). The CDR3 consists of 17 residues. Germline V gene data show CDR1 as MNHNS and CDR2 as SASEGT. V lost 2 bases, J lost 5 bases, and 22 bases lay in between.